These T cell receptor beta chains were read from a single sample in a study of T cell repertoires in cytomegalovirus infection. TCRdb re-called the reads through MiXCR, storing one row per CDR3 protein. The sample yields about 190,000 distinct CDR3 sequences, approximately 30% seen once. Sequenced: PBMCs. The receptors originated from a human donor in good health (CMV status not recorded). Some clones in this sample may be carry-over from other donors' samples. Each CDR3 is given with its conserved first and last residue. A D gene is named only where the DNA matches it firmly. Clone size is stated in some rows and not others, as once, few, many or a class when expanded.

j_gene: TRBJ1-2
d_gene: .
abundance: .
v_gene: TRBV12-3/TRBV12-4
CDR3aa: CASSLGVDGGYGYTF
CDR3nt: TGTGCCAGCAGTTTAGGGGTGGACGGTGGCTATGGCTACACCTTC

j_gene: TRBJ2-7
d_gene: TRBD1
abundance: .
v_gene: TRBV18
CDR3aa: CASSTTGDGYEQYF
CDR3nt: TGTGCCAGCTCAACGACAGGGGACGGGTACGAGCAGTACTTC

j_gene: TRBJ1-6
d_gene: TRBD1
abundance: .
v_gene: TRBV6-5
CDR3aa: CASTRGQLNSPLHF
CDR3nt: TGTGCCAGCACCCGGGGACAGCTTAATTCACCCCTCCACTTT

j_gene: TRBJ2-3
d_gene: TRBD1
abundance: few
v_gene: TRBV6-6
CDR3aa: CASKTGATDTQYF
CDR3nt: TGTGCCAGCAAGACAGGGGCTACAGATACGCAGTATTTT

j_gene: TRBJ1-1
d_gene: .
abundance: many
v_gene: TRBV6-1
CDR3aa: CASTEGGNPEAFF
CDR3nt: TGTGCCAGCACCGAAGGAGGGAATCCTGAAGCTTTCTTT

j_gene: TRBJ1-2
d_gene: TRBD1
abundance: .
v_gene: TRBV29-1
CDR3aa: CSVAGGPLFDGYTF
CDR3nt: TGCAGCGTAGCAGGGGGACCCCTATTTGATGGCTACACCTTC

j_gene: TRBJ2-7
d_gene: .
abundance: .
v_gene: TRBV7-9
CDR3aa: CASSLDSHYEPYF
CDR3nt: TGTGCCAGCAGCTTAGACAGCCACTACGAGCCGTACTTC

j_gene: TRBJ1-2
d_gene: .
abundance: few
v_gene: TRBV15
CDR3aa: CATSRAQQRLRDGYTF
CDR3nt: TGTGCCACCAGCAGAGCCCAACAGAGATTAAGAGATGGCTACACCTTC

j_gene: TRBJ2-7
d_gene: .
abundance: few
v_gene: TRBV28
CDR3aa: CASSRPGSEQYF
CDR3nt: TGTGCCAGCAGTCGTCCCGGGTCCGAGCAGTACTTC

j_gene: TRBJ2-1
d_gene: .
abundance: few
v_gene: TRBV7-2
CDR3aa: CASSLVPRGGLYNEQFF
CDR3nt: TGTGCCAGCAGCTTAGTTCCCAGGGGAGGTCTGTACAATGAGCAGTTCTTC

j_gene: TRBJ2-2
d_gene: TRBD1
abundance: few
v_gene: TRBV7-3
CDR3aa: CASSSRQGPGGELFF
CDR3nt: TGTGCCAGCAGCTCTCGACAGGGCCCGGGGGGGGAGCTGTTTTTT

j_gene: TRBJ1-4
d_gene: .
abundance: .
v_gene: TRBV19
CDR3aa: CASSIGVETGEEKLFF
CDR3nt: TGTGCCAGTAGTATAGGAGTCGAGACAGGCGAAGAAAAACTGTTTTTT

j_gene: TRBJ2-1
d_gene: TRBD2
abundance: .
v_gene: TRBV6-5
CDR3aa: CASSPELGGNEQFF
CDR3nt: TGTGCCAGCAGTCCTGAACTCGGGGGGAATGAGCAGTTCTTC

j_gene: TRBJ2-2
d_gene: .
abundance: few
v_gene: TRBV5-1
CDR3aa: CASSPPTATGELFF
CDR3nt: TGCGCCAGCAGCCCGCCAACGGCCACCGGGGAGCTGTTTTTT

j_gene: TRBJ2-1
d_gene: .
abundance: few
v_gene: TRBV7-3
CDR3aa: CASSYTGNEQFF
CDR3nt: TGTGCCAGCAGCTACACGGGCAATGAGCAGTTCTTC

j_gene: TRBJ1-4
d_gene: TRBD1
abundance: few
v_gene: TRBV6-6
CDR3aa: CASSRARGEKLFF
CDR3nt: TGTGCCAGCAGTCGAGCCAGGGGGGAAAAACTGTTTTTT

j_gene: TRBJ2-5
d_gene: .
abundance: .
v_gene: TRBV7-2
CDR3aa: CASSLESTGTQETQYF
CDR3nt: TGTGCCAGCAGCTTAGAGTCGACGGGAACACAAGAGACCCAGTACTTC

j_gene: TRBJ1-2
d_gene: .
abundance: .
v_gene: TRBV6-4
CDR3aa: CASSESASPGANGYTF
CDR3nt: TGTGCCAGCAGTGAGTCGGCTTCACCGGGAGCCAATGGCTACACCTTC

j_gene: TRBJ1-1
d_gene: .
abundance: .
v_gene: TRBV2
CDR3aa: CASTGFPDTEAFF
CDR3nt: TGTGCCAGTACCGGGTTTCCGGACACTGAAGCTTTCTTT

j_gene: TRBJ2-1
d_gene: .
abundance: few
v_gene: TRBV6-1
CDR3aa: CASSELRGTSSYNEQFF
CDR3nt: TGTGCCAGCAGTGAACTTAGAGGGACGAGCTCCTACAATGAGCAGTTCTTC

j_gene: TRBJ1-5
d_gene: TRBD1
abundance: few
v_gene: TRBV5-1
CDR3aa: CASSSTGGGEPQHF
CDR3nt: TGCGCCAGCAGTTCTACAGGGGGGGGGGAGCCCCAGCATTTT

j_gene: TRBJ1-1
d_gene: .
abundance: .
v_gene: TRBV18
CDR3aa: CASSPSGGDEAFF
CDR3nt: TGTGCCAGCTCCCCCAGTGGGGGCGATGAAGCTTTCTTT

j_gene: TRBJ1-5
d_gene: TRBD1
abundance: .
v_gene: TRBV18
CDR3aa: CASSPDRARNQPQHF
CDR3nt: TGTGCCAGCTCACCGGACAGGGCAAGGAATCAGCCCCAGCATTTT

j_gene: TRBJ1-2
d_gene: .
abundance: few
v_gene: TRBV10-3
CDR3aa: CAISDMNYGYTF
CDR3nt: TGTGCCATCAGTGATATGAACTATGGCTACACCTTC

j_gene: TRBJ2-7
d_gene: .
abundance: .
v_gene: TRBV7-8
CDR3aa: CASSLALSYEQYF
CDR3nt: TGTGCCAGCAGCTTAGCCCTCTCCTACGAGCAGTACTTC

j_gene: TRBJ1-2
d_gene: .
abundance: few
v_gene: TRBV10-3
CDR3aa: CAISNRELYGYTF
CDR3nt: TGTGCCATCAGTAACCGGGAGCTCTATGGCTACACCTTC

j_gene: TRBJ2-5
d_gene: TRBD1
abundance: few
v_gene: TRBV7-2
CDR3aa: CASSLWTGSQETQYF
CDR3nt: TGTGCCAGCAGCCTATGGACAGGGTCGCAAGAGACCCAGTACTTC

j_gene: TRBJ2-1
d_gene: .
abundance: .
v_gene: TRBV5-1
CDR3aa: CASSLDRGGYNEQFF
CDR3nt: TGCGCCAGCAGCTTGGACAGGGGGGGATACAATGAGCAGTTCTTC

j_gene: TRBJ2-1
d_gene: .
abundance: .
v_gene: TRBV14
CDR3aa: CASSLDLEQFF
CDR3nt: TGTGCCAGCAGCCTAGACTTGGAGCAGTTCTTC

j_gene: TRBJ1-2
d_gene: TRBD1
abundance: .
v_gene: TRBV6-6
CDR3aa: CAGGQGYGYTF
CDR3nt: TGTGCCGGGGGACAGGGCTATGGCTACACCTTC

j_gene: TRBJ1-5
d_gene: .
abundance: .
v_gene: TRBV2
CDR3aa: CASSSDRSSNQPQHF
CDR3nt: TGTGCCAGCAGTAGTGACAGGTCCTCAAATCAGCCCCAGCATTTT

j_gene: TRBJ1-2
d_gene: .
abundance: few
v_gene: TRBV3-1
CDR3aa: CASSQDRQSWGYTF
CDR3nt: TGTGCCAGCAGCCAAGACCGACAGTCATGGGGCTACACCTTC

j_gene: TRBJ2-2
d_gene: .
abundance: few
v_gene: TRBV2
CDR3aa: CASRGETSNTGELFF
CDR3nt: TGTGCCAGCCGAGGGGAAACTTCGAACACCGGGGAGCTGTTTTTT

j_gene: TRBJ1-1
d_gene: .
abundance: many
v_gene: TRBV11-2
CDR3aa: CASSLGRQNTEAFF
CDR3nt: TGTGCCAGCAGCCTAGGGAGACAGAACACTGAAGCTTTCTTT

j_gene: TRBJ2-1
d_gene: TRBD2
abundance: few
v_gene: TRBV6-2/TRBV6-3
CDR3aa: CASSPWTSGLSGTGDNEQFF
CDR3nt: TGTGCCAGCAGTCCTTGGACTAGCGGGCTGTCAGGCACCGGGGACAATGAGCAGTTCTTC

j_gene: TRBJ1-2
d_gene: TRBD1
abundance: once
v_gene: TRBV20-1
CDR3aa: CSARHTGDRGYTF
CDR3nt: TGCAGTGCTAGACATACAGGGGATAGGGGCTACACCTTC

j_gene: TRBJ1-1
d_gene: .
abundance: few
v_gene: TRBV29-1
CDR3aa: CSVGGSGTEAFF
CDR3nt: TGCAGCGTTGGGGGCAGCGGCACTGAAGCTTTCTTT

j_gene: TRBJ1-2
d_gene: .
abundance: .
v_gene: TRBV5-6
CDR3aa: CASSIVGQPYGYTF
CDR3nt: TGTGCCAGCAGTATAGTCGGACAGCCCTATGGCTACACCTTC

j_gene: TRBJ1-1
d_gene: .
abundance: .
v_gene: TRBV7-2
CDR3aa: CASSRPNGQYTEAFF
CDR3nt: TGTGCCAGCAGCCGACCCAACGGACAGTACACTGAAGCTTTCTTT

j_gene: TRBJ1-5
d_gene: TRBD1
abundance: few
v_gene: TRBV20-1
CDR3aa: CSARDRRQGPYSNQPQHF
CDR3nt: TGCAGTGCTAGAGATCGGAGACAGGGCCCTTATAGCAATCAGCCCCAGCATTTT

j_gene: TRBJ2-3
d_gene: .
abundance: .
v_gene: TRBV6-6
CDR3aa: CASSRYRDGLLGTQYF
CDR3nt: TGTGCCAGCAGTAGATACCGGGACGGTCTATTGGGGACGCAGTATTTT